These 28 T cell receptor beta chains share one sample of origin, sequenced in a study of shared clonotypes between healthy human individuals. Assay used: immunoSEQ multiplex PCR; TCRdb lists only in-frame clones, some missing. The table lists 2 million to 3 million clones, 85% to 95% of them singletons, with 0.13% to 0.15% in the top ten. The sequencing input was naive CD4+ T cells sorted from blood. Subset specified: CD45RA+ positively selected. The origin of the receptors is a man between 18 and 29 years old in good health.

The chain couples TRBV10-3 to TRBJ1-1; D uncertain. The CDR3 is made up of 14 amino acids. V lost 6 bases and J 2 bases, leaving 13 bases between the germline ends. Germline-derived CDR1 and CDR2 are ENHRY and SYGVKD. The chain's CDR3 is CAIRVDVSNTEAFF. CDR3 sequence (DNA): TGTGCCATCAGGGTGGACGTAAGTAACACTGAAGCTTTCTTT.

The chain carries TRBV30 and TRBJ2-3, with 9 bases fitting TRBD1. Trimming removed 1 base from V and 8 bases from J; junction bases left unmatched: 10. CDR3 length: 15 amino acids. Germline CDR1 is GTSNPN and CDR2 is SVGIG (reference sequence). DNA for the CDR3: TGTGCCTGGAGTGCCTGGGACAGGGCCACGGGTACGCAGTATTTT. As protein: CAWSAWDRATGTQYF. Variable domain in full (rest from reference TRBV30 and TRBJ2-3): SQTIHQWPATLVQPVGSPLSLECTVEGTSNPNLYWYRQAAGRGLQLLFYSVGIGQISSEVPQNLSASRPQDRQFILSSKKLLLSDSGFYLCAWSAWDRATGTQYFGPGTRLTVL.

The gene calls are TRBV6-1 and TRBJ2-5, with TRBD1 as a possible D gene (5 bases). Trimming took 3 bases from V and 1 from J, leaving 12 bases between them. The CDR3 runs to 15 residues. Germline V gene sequence: CDR1 MNHNS, CDR2 SASEGT. The CDR3 DNA is TGTGCCAGCAGTGAGGCAGGGATCGGCCAAGAGACCCAGTACTTC. Its protein is CASSEAGIGQETQYF.

J is TRBJ2-3 and V is TRBV11-3; the D is unclear. The CDR3 consists of 13 residues. V was pared by 5 bases and J by 3 bases, with 9 bases between. Per the germline V gene, CDR1 is SGHNT and CDR2 is YENEEA. The CDR3 sequence is CASSQAHTDTQYF. CDR3 bases: TGTGCCAGCAGCCAAGCCCATACAGATACGCAGTATTTT.

The chain couples TRBV9 to TRBJ2-7; 10 bases agree with TRBD2. This CDR3 is built from 15 residues. Germline V lookup: CDR1 SGDLS, CDR2 YYNGEE. V shed 4 bases, J shed 0 bases, and the junction held 4 bases outside the gene matches. The CDR3 DNA reads as TGTGCCAGCAGCATCGGACTAGCGGACTCCTACGAGCAGTACTTC. It encodes CASSIGLADSYEQYF. Combining the CDR3 with reference TRBV9 and TRBJ2-7 gives the whole variable domain DSGVTQTPKHLITATGQRVTLRCSPRSGDLSVYWYQQSLDQGLQFLIQYYNGEERAKGNILERFSAQQFPDLHSELNLSSLELGDSALYFCASSIGLADSYEQYFGPGTRLTVT.

The chain employs TRBV5-1 and TRBJ1-4, with D possibly being TRBD1 (6 bases). CDR1 is SGHRS and CDR2 is YFSETQ in the germline V gene. V lost 3 bases and J 4 bases, leaving 13 bases between the germline ends. This CDR3 contains 15 residues. DNA of the CDR3: TGCGCCAGCAGCTCATCCCCAGGGGTTAATGAAAAACTGTTTTTT. Its protein product is CASSSSPGVNEKLFF.

The chain employs TRBV29-1 and TRBJ2-7; D is perhaps TRBD2 (5 bases). The ends were cut back, 2 bases at V and 7 bases at J, with 9 bases in the middle. CDR1 and CDR2 (germline): SQVTM, ANQGSEA. This CDR3 has 11 amino acids. The CDR3 spells CSVETGGEQYF. The CDR3 DNA follows: TGCAGCGTTGAAACGGGCGGGGAGCAGTACTTC.

This clone was counted once. The same CDR3 arises from other DNA sequences in this sample as well. The rearrangement uses TRBV5-1 and TRBJ2-2; TRBD2 matches 10 bases. This CDR3 is built from 15 residues. From germline, CDR1 is SGHRS and CDR2 YFSETQ. Germline trimming cut 5 bases from V and 5 bases from J; bases unmatched to any gene: 6. The CDR3 protein is CASRALAGVTGELFF. CDR3 nucleotide sequence: TGCGCCAGCAGAGCCCTAGCGGGGGTTACCGGGGAGCTGTTTTTT.

The chain links TRBV6-1 to TRBJ2-7, with TRBD1 identical over 8 bases. V was pared by 7 bases and J by 2 bases, with 7 bases of the junction left unmatched. Germline V gene sequence: CDR1 MNHNS, CDR2 SASEGT. The CDR3 length is 14 residues. The CDR3 spells CASTKGQVTYEQYF. The CDR3 region has the DNA TGTGCCAGCACTAAGGGACAGGTCACCTACGAGCAGTACTTC.

This chain joins TRBV5-6 and TRBJ2-1, with 7 nucleotides matching TRBD1. Germline CDR1 SGHDT, CDR2 YYEEEE. This CDR3 has 14 residues. V lost 4 bases, J lost 4 bases, and 5 bases stayed unmatched. The CDR3 protein is CASSLQGRYNEQFF. The CDR3 DNA sequence: TGTGCCAGCAGCCTACAGGGGAGATACAATGAGCAGTTCTTC.

This chain links TRBV10-1 with TRBJ2-3; D is ambiguous. CDR3 length: 13 amino acids. Germline CDR1 is WNHNN and CDR2 is SYGVQD (reference sequence). With 3 bases removed from V and 1 base from J, the gap between germline ends came to 5 bases. CDR3 residues: CASSDPGTDTQYF. In nucleotides, the CDR3 is TGCGCCAGCAGTGACCCCGGCACAGATACGCAGTATTTT.

The V and J genes are TRBV7-8 and TRBJ2-1; D unclear. Trimming removed 5 bases at V and 0 bases at J, with 11 bases between. The V gene's germline CDR1 is SGHVS and CDR2 FQNEAQ. The CDR3 sequence is 15 residues long. The chain's CDR3 is CASSDERFSYNEQFF. CDR3 nucleotides: TGTGCCAGCAGCGACGAGCGATTCTCCTACAATGAGCAGTTCTTC.

The chain recombines TRBV27 with TRBJ2-7; 8 bases are shared with TRBD1. The CDR3 contains 15 residues. Germline CDR1 MNHEY, CDR2 SMNVEV (reference sequence). V was pared by 3 bases and J by 7 bases, with 11 bases of the junction left unmatched. The CDR3 bases are TGTGCCAGCAGTTTTACGGACAGGGAAATAGGGGAGCAGTACTTC. This gives the protein CASSFTDREIGEQYF.

The chain links TRBV30 to TRBJ1-4, with a weak D call TRBD1 (5 bases). This CDR3 has 13 residues. CDR1 GTSNPN and CDR2 SVGIG come from the germline V gene (reference sequence). Trimming removed 1 base at V and 8 bases at J, with 11 bases between. DNA of the CDR3: TGTGCCTGGAGTGGGAGGGGAAAAGAAAAACTGTTTTTT. Residues: CAWSGRGKEKLFF.

This rearrangement joins TRBV30 to TRBJ1-5; no firm D call. The ends were cut back, 0 bases at V and 0 bases at J, with 6 bases in the middle. This CDR3 has 14 amino acids. CDR1 and CDR2 (germline): GTSNPN, SVGIG (reference sequence). CDR3 sequence reads: CAWSVSTSNQPQHF. CDR3 in DNA: TGTGCCTGGAGTGTTAGCACTAGCAATCAGCCCCAGCATTTT.

V is TRBV29-1 and J is TRBJ2-3; tentatively, D is TRBD2 (5 bases). V gave up 6 bases and J gave up 6 bases, with 13 bases separating them. The CDR3 loop spans 12 amino acids. CDR1 is SQVTM, CDR2 ANQGSEA, per germline. This CDR3 reads CSVADGGDTQYF. The CDR3 DNA reads TGCAGCGTCGCGGACGGCGGGGATACGCAGTATTTT.

J is TRBJ2-1 and V is TRBV2; D is undetermined. The germline gives CDR1 SNHLY, CDR2 FYNNEI. Trimming took off 3 bases at V and 4 bases at J, with 7 bases between the two ends. The CDR3 is made up of 13 amino acids. The CDR3 region is CASSDVDYNEQFF. The CDR3 coding sequence is TGTGCCAGCAGTGATGTGGATTACAATGAGCAGTTCTTC.

The sample holds one count of this clone. The J gene is TRBJ1-1, the V gene TRBV6-6; D might be TRBD1 (5 bases). The V end was cut by 10 bases, the J end by 8 bases, with 20 bases between. CDR3 length: 13 amino acids. The germline CDR1 and CDR2 sequences are MNHNY and SVGAGI (reference sequence). The CDR3: CATYQGVYLEAFF. The CDR3 DNA is TGTGCCACCTATCAAGGGGTATACTTGGAAGCTTTCTTT.

Notes on this clone: Other DNA sequences of this sample code for an identical CDR3. This chain connects TRBV11-2 to TRBJ2-5, with D uncertain. Germline loops: CDR1 SGHAT, CDR2 FQNNGV. The ends were cut back, 5 bases at V and 2 bases at J, with 3 bases in the middle. The CDR3 runs to 11 residues. CDR3 coding DNA: TGTGCCAGCAGCCGACAAGAGACCCAGTACTTC. Translated: CASSRQETQYF.

V gene TRBV19 combines with J gene TRBJ1-2, with a weak D call TRBD1 (6 bases). The CDR3 is 14 amino acids. The V gene's germline CDR1 is LNHDA and CDR2 SQIVND (reference sequence). V was trimmed by 6 bases and J by 7 bases, leaving 18 bases between them. In DNA form, the CDR3 reads TGTGCCAGTAGCCCGACAGGAGCCTATGGTGGCTACACCTTC. It encodes CASSPTGAYGGYTF.

This chain joins TRBV18 and TRBJ2-3; 13 bases map to TRBD2. The V gene's germline CDR1 is KGHSH and CDR2 LQKENI. The V segment lost 5 bases and the J segment 3 bases; nucleotides outside the gene matches: 11. The CDR3 consists of 18 residues. The CDR3 DNA sequence: TGTGCCAGCTCAAACATCCGGGGACTAGCGGGAACAACAGATACGCAGTATTTT. Translating it yields CASSNIRGLAGTTDTQYF.

V gene TRBV5-4 combines with J gene TRBJ2-2; D is tentatively TRBD1 or TRBD2 (5 bases each). Germline assignment: CDR1 SGHNT and CDR2 YYREEE (reference sequence). V lost 4 bases and J lost 4, with 17 bases in between. This CDR3 is built from 16 residues. CDR3 coding DNA: TGTGCCAGCAGCCCCGGGGCCCAGGGTGGCACCGGGGAGCTGTTTTTT. Protein product: CASSPGAQGGTGELFF.

The chain employs TRBV7-9 and TRBJ1-4; maybe TRBD1 (5 bases). From germline, CDR1 is SEHNR and CDR2 FQNEAQ (reference sequence). The CDR3 is made up of 18 amino acids. V dropped 3 bases and J dropped 1 base, with 18 bases sitting between them. CDR3 amino acids: CASSFGPYFGGTNEKLFF. The CDR3 bases are TGTGCCAGCAGCTTCGGCCCCTACTTTGGGGGAACTAATGAAAAACTGTTTTTT.

With regard to this clone: The CDR3 ends on some other residue instead of the conserved phenylalanine or tryptophan, so this is likely a read error. The DNA is omitted, as the CDR3 cannot be located on it reliably, and the CDR3 follows TCRdb's listing. The chain couples TRBV11-2 to TRBJ1-1; no DNA check was done on the table's D call, TRBD1. Germline V gene data show CDR1 as SGHAT and CDR2 as FQNNGV. The CDR3 spans 15 amino acids, including both terminal residues. The chain's CDR3 is CASSLGTLDRSFVGI.

CDR3 bases: TGTGCCAGCAGTCCCCGGTTAGCGGGAGGTAGGGCCAACGTCCTGACTTTC. It yields the protein CASSPRLAGGRANVLTF. The gene calls are TRBV27 and TRBJ2-6; 10 nucleotides line up with TRBD2. V dropped 5 bases and J dropped 5; count of bases not matched to a gene: 9. The CDR3 is made up of 17 amino acids. The germline V gene has CDR1 MNHEY and CDR2 SMNVEV (reference sequence).

The genes are TRBV11-2 and TRBJ1-3; D unclear. The V gene lost 5 bases and the J gene lost 2 bases, with 10 bases spanning the gap. The CDR3 totals 14 residues. Germline V gene lookup returns CDR1 SGHAT and CDR2 FQNNGV. CDR3 DNA: TGTGCCAGCAGCGTCGACAAAGCTGGAAACACCATATATTTT. Its translation: CASSVDKAGNTIYF.

The rearrangement joins TRBV9 to TRBJ2-2; 7 nucleotides align to TRBD2. The V and J ends lost 2 bases and 2 bases, in that order; junction bases with no gene match: 6. There are 16 residues in the CDR3. Germline-derived CDR1 and CDR2 are SGDLS and YYNGEE. The CDR3 sequence is CASSVRSSGNTGELFF. CDR3 nucleotides: TGTGCCAGCAGCGTCCGGTCTAGCGGCAACACCGGGGAGCTGTTTTTT.

Concerning this clone: At one end, the junction sequence differs from germline, possibly due to a read error. The CDR3 reads CASSPSLGLAEETQYF. As DNA, the CDR3 is TGTGCTAGCAGCCCCTCCTTGGGACTAGCTGAAGAGACCCAGTACTTC. The chain has TRBV7-7 and TRBJ2-5; TRBD2 aligns across 9 bases. This CDR3 is built from 16 residues. Germline CDR1 and CDR2: SSHAT and FNYEAQ (reference sequence).